This entry describes one TCR beta chain. An input of 0.5 to 1 ug of RNA was subjected to reverse transcription using random hexamers. immunoSEQ multiplex PCR amplified TCR beta CDR3 across 54 Vbeta, 13 Jbeta. MiXCR was run by TCRdb on the immunoSEQ multiplex PCR reads, yielding one entry per CDR3 protein. Among 15,000 to 20,000 distinct CDR3 sequences listed, approximately 96% were seen once. This sample was taken from a study of CD8 T cells in Susac syndrome. Trimming left V 0 bases short and J 6 bases short, with 14 bases between. CDR3 size: 14 residues. CDR1 is GTSNPN, CDR2 SVGIG, per germline (reference sequence).

The TCR sequence derives from a human donor in good health. Specimen: CD8+ T cells from PBMCs. The chain is built from TRBV30 and TRBJ1-2, with unresolved D. The chain's CDR3 is CAWSVAPPADGYTF. Here the CDR3 DNA reads TGTGCCTGGAGTGTGGCTCCCCCAGCGGATGGCTACACCTTC. Combining the CDR3 with reference TRBV30 and TRBJ1-2 gives the whole variable domain SQTIHQWPATLVQPVGSPLSLECTVEGTSNPNLYWYRQAAGRGLQLLFYSVGIGQISSEVPQNLSASRPQDRQFILSSKKLLLSDSGFYLCAWSVAPPADGYTFGSGTRLTVV.